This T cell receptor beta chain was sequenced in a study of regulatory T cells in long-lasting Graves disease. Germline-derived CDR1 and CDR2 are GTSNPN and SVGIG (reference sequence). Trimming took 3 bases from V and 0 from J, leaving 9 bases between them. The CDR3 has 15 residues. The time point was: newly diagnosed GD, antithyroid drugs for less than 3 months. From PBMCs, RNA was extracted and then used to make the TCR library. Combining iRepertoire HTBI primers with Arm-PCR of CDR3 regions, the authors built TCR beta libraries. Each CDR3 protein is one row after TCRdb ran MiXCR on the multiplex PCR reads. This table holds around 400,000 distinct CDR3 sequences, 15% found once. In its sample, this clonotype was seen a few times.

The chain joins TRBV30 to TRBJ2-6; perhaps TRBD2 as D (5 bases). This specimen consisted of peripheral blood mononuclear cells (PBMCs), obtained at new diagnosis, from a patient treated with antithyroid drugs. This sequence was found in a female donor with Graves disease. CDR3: CAWSSGYSGANVLTF. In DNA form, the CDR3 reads TGTGCCTGGAGCTCGGGATACTCTGGGGCCAACGTCCTGACTTTC.